This T cell receptor (beta chain) was documented in a study of naive and memory T cell subsets. Study results and limitations: Naive repertoires, especially CD8, held a few larger clonotypes, possibly memory cells re-expressing CD45RA.

Details on this clonotype: Its matching antigen is unknown. This sequence may be a read error, since a much larger clone differs from it by one base.

The CDR3 length is 13 residues. Germline V lookup: CDR1 DFQATT, CDR2 SNEGSKA (reference sequence). Both TRBC1 and TRBC2 were covered by a beta constant-region primer of two equimolar oligonucleotides. Four rounds of PCR amplified the ligated cDNA using nested alpha and beta constant-region primers plus SP2. TCRdb itself ran the UMI-ligation and nested PCR reads through MiXCR, one entry per CDR3 protein. Seen here are 130,000 to 150,000 distinct CDR3 sequences, over 20% observed once, and the top ten hold around 0.11%. The rearrangement uses TRBV20-1 and TRBJ1-1; 8 nucleotides match TRBD1. The TCR comes from a human donor in good health. The source material was naive CD4+ T cells from blood. The CDR3 nucleotides read TGCAGAGTTAACCCAGGGGGCGGCACTGAAGCTTTCTTT. This gives the protein CRVNPGGGTEAFF.